The 28 T cell receptor beta chains in this list originate from one sample, sequenced in a study of T cells in women clearing cervical HPV infection. TCRdb's copy holds only in-frame clones and misses some; the assay was immunoSEQ multiplex PCR. The sample has fewer than 30,000 clones, and its top ten clones hold roughly 17%. Material for sequencing was blood buffy coat. The receptors here all came from a woman aged 18 to 75 with a cervical HPV16 infection that either progressed to CIN3+ or cleared (not recorded which).

Details on this clone: The read terminates 3 residues before the CDR3 end, so the remaining end is supplied by the germline J gene. Within the sample, other DNA sequences also encode this same CDR3. The rearrangement joins TRBV6-1 to TRBJ2-7; D might be TRBD1 (5 bases). In germline, CDR1 is MNHNS, CDR2 SASEGT. The CDR3 extends over 15 amino acids. V lost 2 bases to trimming and J lost 2 bases, with 13 bases between them. The CDR3 here is CASSEQWGSTYEQYF. Incomplete CDR3 DNA: TGTGCCAGCAGTGAACAGTGGGGCTCCACCTACGAG.

Comment on this clone: The read stops 3 residues short of the end of the CDR3; the missing end is completed from the germline J gene. This chain connects TRBV5-1 to TRBJ2-2; D is uncertain. V was pared by 4 bases and J by 4 bases, with 11 bases between. Germline lookup yields CDR1 SGHRS and CDR2 YFSETQ. The CDR3 spans 14 residues. The CDR3 is CASSPAVSTGELFF. The CDR3 bases that were read are TGCGCCAGCAGCCCGGCGGTAAGCACCGGGGAG.

For this clone: With the read ending 3 residues before the CDR3 end, the germline J gene is used to fill in that end. The rearrangement uses TRBV12-3 or TRBV12-4 and TRBJ2-5; D is undetermined. There are 13 residues in the CDR3. Between the trimmed V and J ends, which lost 2 bases and 3 bases, there was a span of 7 bases. Here the CDR3 reads CASSLSGKETQYF. Partial CDR3 DNA: TGTGCCAGCAGTTTATCCGGTAAAGAGACC.

A word on this clone: The observed sequence ends 3 residues before the CDR3 terminus, with the missing tail filled in from the germline J gene. The chain employs TRBV6-2 or TRBV6-3 and TRBJ1-4, with D perhaps TRBD1 (5 bases). Germline-derived CDR1 and CDR2 are MNHEY and SVGEGT. This CDR3 has 16 amino acids. CDR3 amino acids: CASSPGIWPGANVLFF. The DNA read from the CDR3 is TGTGCCAGCAGCCCTGGGATCTGGCCTGGGGCCAACGTA.

A remark on this clone: The CDR3 extends 3 residues past the end of the read, so its final part is completed from the germline J gene. The chain links TRBV19 to TRBJ1-1; no reliable D call. This CDR3 is 16 amino acids long. Per the germline V gene, CDR1 is LNHDA and CDR2 is SQIVND (reference sequence). CDR3 DNA (partial): TGTGCCAGTAGTCCACCTAGCGGGAGGGCCGGTGAGACA. It translates to CASSPPSGRAGET. The full CDR3 reads CASSPPSGRAGETAFF. Together with reference TRBV19 and TRBJ1-1, the CDR3 gives the full variable domain: DGGITQSPKYLFRKEGQNVTLSCEQNLNHDAMYWYRQDPGQGLRLIYYSQIVNDFQKGDIAEGYSVSREKKESFPLTVTSAQKNPTAFYLCASSPPSGRAGETAFFGQGTRLTVV.

CDR3 sequence reads: CASSLGQRVYEQYF. CDR3 DNA (partial): TGCGCCAGCAGCTTGGGCCAGCGGGTCTACGAG. This chain links TRBV5-1 with TRBJ2-7; maybe TRBD2 (6 bases). Sequencing ends 3 residues short of the CDR3 end; the germline J gene provides the rest. V was pared by 0 bases and J by 3 bases, with 10 bases between. Germline V gene sequence: CDR1 SGHRS, CDR2 YFSETQ. The CDR3 runs to 14 residues.

Regarding this clone: The read ends 3 residues early relative to the CDR3; the germline J gene fills the gap. The chain uses TRBV20-1 and TRBJ1-5; 7 bases align to TRBD1. The V and J ends lost 0 bases and 5 bases, in that order; junction bases with no gene match: 4. The V gene's germline CDR1 is DFQATT and CDR2 SNEGSKA (reference sequence). The CDR3 contains 14 residues. The covered CDR3 bases are TGCAGTGCTAGAGAGAGACAGGGAGATCAGCCC. Translating gives CSARERQGDQP. The full CDR3 reads CSARERQGDQPQHF.

As concerns this clone: The missing CDR3 end, 3 residues past where the read stops, is filled in from the germline J gene. The rearrangement joins TRBV19 to TRBJ1-2, with 10 bases identical to TRBD1. Germline V lookup: CDR1 LNHDA, CDR2 SQIVND (reference sequence). This CDR3 spans 14 amino acids. V shed 4 bases, J shed 5 bases, and the junction held 4 bases outside the gene matches. The CDR3 region is CASSRRGQGYGYTF. The DNA read from the CDR3 is TGTGCCAGTAGTAGAAGGGGACAGGGGTATGGC. The whole variable domain, remainder taken from reference TRBV19 and TRBJ1-2, is DGGITQSPKYLFRKEGQNVTLSCEQNLNHDAMYWYRQDPGQGLRLIYYSQIVNDFQKGDIAEGYSVSREKKESFPLTVTSAQKNPTAFYLCASSRRGQGYGYTFGSGTRLTVV.

Concerning this clone: The CDR3 goes on 3 residues after the read ends, and that part is filled in from the germline J gene. V gene TRBV30 combines with J gene TRBJ2-2, with 12 bases aligning to TRBD1. Unmatched junction bases numbered 3, after V lost 3 bases and J lost 4 bases. This CDR3 has 15 residues. Germline CDR1 and CDR2: GTSNPN and SVGIG (reference sequence). The CDR3 loop is CAWSGDRGRTGELFF. The CDR3 bases that were read are TGTGCCTGGAGCGGGGACAGGGGGCGCACCGGGGAG.

On this clone: The read falls 3 residues short of the CDR3 end, and the missing part is taken from the germline J gene. This sequence joins TRBV20-1 and TRBJ2-3; 7 bases map to TRBD2. V was clipped by 2 bases and J by 0 bases; unmatched bases: 5. CDR3 length: 15 amino acids. CDR1 DFQATT and CDR2 SNEGSKA come from the germline V gene (reference sequence). This chain's CDR3 is CSARLTSASTDTQYF. The sequenced part of the CDR3 DNA is TGCAGTGCTAGATTAACTAGCGCGAGCACAGATACG.

Worth noting for this clone: The CDR3 goes on 3 residues after the read ends, and that part is filled in from the germline J gene. The chain recombines TRBV20-1 with TRBJ2-7; 9 positions agree with TRBD1. This CDR3 region has 14 residues. The junction had 11 bases not matched to a gene; V was cut back by 6 bases and J by 5 bases. Germline loops: CDR1 DFQATT, CDR2 SNEGSKA (reference sequence). This chain's CDR3 is CSADTGGAGDEQYF. The sequenced CDR3 bases are TGCAGTGCAGATACAGGGGGCGCAGGGGACGAG.

About this clone: The missing CDR3 end, 3 residues past where the read stops, is filled in from the germline J gene. This chain uses TRBV7-2 with TRBJ2-5; 7 bases are a match to TRBD1. From germline, CDR1 is SGHTA and CDR2 FQGNSA. J was trimmed by 2 bases and V by 6 bases; bases with no gene match: 6. The CDR3 is made up of 14 amino acids. CDR3 DNA (partial): TGTGCCAGCAGTCAGGGGACAGAACAAGAGACC. This gives the protein CASSQGTEQET. The CDR3 in its entirety is CASSQGTEQETQYF.

As regards this clone: Coverage ceases 3 residues before the CDR3 finishes, and the germline J gene fills in the end. The chain carries TRBV11-3 and TRBJ2-1; D may be TRBD2 (5 bases). This CDR3 has 15 residues. V lost 2 bases and J lost 2, with 10 bases in between. Germline loops: CDR1 SGHNT, CDR2 YENEEA. CDR3 sequence: CASSLSRGPYNEQFF. The sequenced part of the CDR3 DNA is TGTGCCAGCAGCTTATCCCGGGGTCCCTACAATGAG.

About this clone: The CDR3 extends 3 residues past the end of the read, so its final part is completed from the germline J gene. The chain joins TRBV29-1 to TRBJ1-2; the D gene is possibly TRBD1 (6 bases). The CDR3 extends over 16 amino acids. Germline V gene sequence: CDR1 SQVTM, CDR2 ANQGSEA. This CDR3 is CSVALAGVSRTDTYTF. The CDR3 bases that were read are TGCAGCGTTGCCCTAGCGGGAGTTTCTAGGACAGATACC.

Worth noting for this clone: The read is 3 residues too short to cover the CDR3 end, so that end is filled in from the germline J gene. The V gene is TRBV13, the J gene TRBJ2-7; 7 bases are shared with TRBD1. CDR1 is PRHDT, CDR2 FYEKMQ, per germline (reference sequence). There are 16 residues in the CDR3. V was pared by 5 bases and J by 5 bases, with 15 bases of the junction left unmatched. The DNA read from the CDR3 is TGTGCCAGCAGCCCCTCTATTGACAGGGATGGGGACGAG. Its translation: CASSPSIDRDGDE. From start to end, the CDR3 is CASSPSIDRDGDEQYF.

In terms of frequency, this clone is medium-sized. The read terminates 3 residues ahead of where the CDR3 ends, so the germline J gene completes it. The chain joins TRBV2 to TRBJ2-7; 7 nucleotides match TRBD2. Germline-derived CDR1 and CDR2 are SNHLY and FYNNEI. V lost 5 bases and J lost 2; bases outside the gene matches: 12. The CDR3 sequence is 16 residues long. The CDR3 sequence: CASSFPPGGGTYEQYF. Incomplete CDR3 DNA: TGTGCCAGCAGTTTTCCGCCCGGCGGGGGAACCTACGAG.

Concerning this clone itself: The read is 3 residues too short to cover the CDR3 end, so that end is filled in from the germline J gene. The J gene is TRBJ2-3, the V gene TRBV18; 8 bases map to TRBD1. Germline loops: CDR1 KGHSH, CDR2 LQKENI. J was trimmed by 6 bases and V by 5 bases; bases with no gene match: 10. The CDR3 has 15 residues. The CDR3 sequence: CASSNEGQAIDTQYF. Partial CDR3 DNA: TGTGCCAGCTCAAATGAGGGACAGGCTATTGATACG. Together with reference TRBV18 and TRBJ2-3, the CDR3 gives the full variable domain: NAGVMQNPRHLVRRRGQEARLRCSPMKGHSHVYWYRQLPEEGLKFMVYLQKENIIDESGMPKERFSAEFPKEGPSILRIQQVVRGDSAAYFCASSNEGQAIDTQYFGPGTRLTVL.

Comment on this clone: Read sequence stops 3 residues before the CDR3 end, and the germline J gene provides the missing end. The genes are TRBV18 and TRBJ1-2; D is undetermined. The V gene's germline CDR1 is KGHSH and CDR2 LQKENI. This CDR3 is 15 amino acids long. The covered CDR3 bases are TGTGCCAGCTCACCAAGCGGGAGGGCAGTCCACGAC. Its translation: CASSPSGRAVHD. The whole CDR3 sequence reads CASSPSGRAVHDYTF.

Concerning this clone itself: The sequence runs out 3 residues before the end of the CDR3; the remainder is reconstructed from the germline J gene. This chain uses TRBV5-1 with TRBJ1-2; D might be TRBD1 (5 bases). The CDR3 has 14 amino acids. In germline, CDR1 is SGHRS, CDR2 YFSETQ. Trimming took off 1 base at V and 3 bases at J, with 10 bases between the two ends. This chain's CDR3 is CASSLLWGDYGYTF. CDR3 DNA (partial): TGCGCCAGCAGCTTGTTATGGGGGGACTATGGC.

Concerning this clone itself: The sequence runs out 3 residues before the end of the CDR3; the remainder is reconstructed from the germline J gene. This chain uses TRBV6-1 with TRBJ1-5; D unresolved. Germline values: CDR1 MNHNS, CDR2 SASEGT. Deletions cut 4 bases from V and 4 bases from J, with 14 bases between. The CDR3 contains 15 residues. The sequenced CDR3 bases are TGTGCCAGCAGTGGAGAATCACTAGGAAATCAGCCC. This translates into CASSGESLGNQP. The whole CDR3 sequence reads CASSGESLGNQPQHF.

Partial CDR3 DNA: TGTGCCAGCAGCTTGGGACAGGGGGCCTACAATGAG. It translates to CASSLGQGAYNE. The CDR3 reads in full as CASSLGQGAYNEQFF. The chain employs TRBV7-3 and TRBJ2-1, with TRBD1 matching over 11 bases. Read sequence stops 3 residues before the CDR3 end, and the germline J gene provides the missing end. Germline CDR1 is SGHTA and CDR2 is FQGTGA. The V and J ends lost 3 bases and 2 bases, in that order; junction bases with no gene match: 0. This CDR3 is built from 15 residues. Looking up the rest from reference TRBV7-3 and TRBJ2-1 gives the full variable domain: GAGVSQTPSNKVTEKGKYVELRCDPISGHTALYWYRQSLGQGPEFLIYFQGTGAADDSGLPNDRFFAVRPEGSVSTLKIQRTERGDSAVYLCASSLGQGAYNEQFFGPGTRLTVL.

The sequenced CDR3 bases are TGCGCCAGCAGCCAATGGCGGAAAGAGACC. Its translation: CASSQWRKET. The whole CDR3 sequence reads CASSQWRKETQYF. J is TRBJ2-5 and V is TRBV4-1; D ambiguous. The observed sequence ends 3 residues before the CDR3 terminus, with the missing tail filled in from the germline J gene. This CDR3 is 13 amino acids long. Germline lookup yields CDR1 MGHRA and CDR2 YSYEKL. V dropped 2 bases and J dropped 3 bases, with 7 bases sitting between them.

This CDR3 is CASSEALGGGETQYF. The DNA read from the CDR3 is TGTGCCAGCAGTGAAGCGCTTGGCGGGGGAGAGACG. The chain carries TRBV2 and TRBJ2-3; 7 nucleotides match TRBD2. Read sequence stops 3 residues before the CDR3 end, and the germline J gene provides the missing end. Germline V gene lookup returns CDR1 SNHLY and CDR2 FYNNEI. This CDR3 has 15 amino acids.

In the case of this clone: Read data end 3 residues before the CDR3 end; the end is taken from the germline J gene. The chain joins TRBV19 to TRBJ1-5, with D tentatively TRBD1 (6 bases). The germline gives CDR1 LNHDA, CDR2 SQIVND (reference sequence). The length of the CDR3 is 15 residues. Trimming shortened V by 4 bases and J by 0 bases, and 10 bases separated the two germline ends. The CDR3 region is CASSKGGVSNQPQHF. CDR3 bases read: TGTGCCAGTAGTAAAGGGGGGGTTAGCAATCAGCCC. Based on the CDR3 plus reference TRBV19 and TRBJ1-5, the full variable domain is DGGITQSPKYLFRKEGQNVTLSCEQNLNHDAMYWYRQDPGQGLRLIYYSQIVNDFQKGDIAEGYSVSREKKESFPLTVTSAQKNPTAFYLCASSKGGVSNQPQHFGDGTRLSIL.

Notes on this clone: Read sequence stops 3 residues before the CDR3 end, and the germline J gene provides the missing end. The genes are TRBV4-2 and TRBJ1-2, with a possible D match to TRBD1 (6 bases). V dropped 0 bases and J dropped 4 bases, with 12 bases sitting between them. The germline V gene has CDR1 LGHNA and CDR2 YNFKEQ. This CDR3 spans 15 amino acids. CDR3 in amino acids: CASSQDRTGRYGYTF. CDR3 DNA, as far as it was read: TGTGCCAGCAGCCAAGATCGAACAGGGCGCTATGGC.

On this clone itself: The read terminates 3 residues before the CDR3 end, so the remaining end is supplied by the germline J gene. The J gene is TRBJ1-2, the V gene TRBV2; D might be TRBD1 (5 bases). The CDR3 totals 13 residues. Per germline, CDR1 SNHLY and CDR2 FYNNEI. CDR3 DNA, as far as it was read: TGTGCCAGCAGGACAGTCCCCGGAGGGCCC. This encodes CASRTVPGGP. The CDR3 in its entirety is CASRTVPGGPYTF.

CDR3 DNA, as far as it was read: TGCGCCAGCAGCTTCGGAACAGATAATTCACCC. Protein product: CASSFGTDNSP. The full CDR3 reads CASSFGTDNSPLHF. The chain recombines TRBV5-1 with TRBJ1-6; D is ambiguous. The read halts 3 residues ahead of the CDR3 end, with the missing end drawn from the germline J gene. This CDR3 region has 14 residues. Germline V gene data show CDR1 as SGHRS and CDR2 as YFSETQ. V dropped 2 bases and J dropped 5 bases, with 8 bases sitting between them.

Points on this clone: The CDR3 end is not reached by the read, which stops 3 residues before it; the germline J gene fills it in. The chain recombines TRBV5-6 with TRBJ1-6, with D possibly TRBD1 on 5 matching bases. This CDR3 has 14 residues. Germline CDR1 is SGHDT and CDR2 is YYEEEE. Trimming cost V 2 bases and J 7 bases, with 10 bases left between them. CDR3 bases read: TGTGCCAGCAGCTTCGACAGCACGAATTCACCC. Residues: CASSFDSTNSP. The entire CDR3 reads CASSFDSTNSPLHF.